Listed below are T cell receptor beta chains from one sample, sequenced in a study of beta chain features in type 1 diabetes. Some clones are missing from TCRdb's copy, which holds only in-frame ones; the method was immunoSEQ multiplex PCR. Among about 160,000 clones, 9% to 12% were seen once, and the ten largest hold more than 0.4%. The specimen was central memory CD4+ T cells from blood. These receptors all come from a man aged 25-45 years with type 1 diabetes. CDR3s include the opening cysteine and the closing phenylalanine or tryptophan. The D gene is left open where the match is weak. Only some rows state a clone size, as once, few, many or a class for expanded clones.

cdr3_aa cdr3_nt v_call clone_size j_call d_call
CASSFQAVNTEAFF TGTGCCAGCAGCTTCCAAGCGGTGAACACTGAAGCTTTCTTT TRBV7-9 few TRBJ1-1 .
CASSEGTGYEASGRARVHEQYF TGTGCCAGCAGTGAAGGGACAGGGTATGAGGCTAGCGGGAGAGCGCGGGTCCACGAGCAGTACTTC TRBV2 . TRBJ2-7 TRBD2
CASSPQARSNQPQHF TGTGCCAGCAGCCCACAGGCCCGGAGCAATCAGCCCCAGCATTTT TRBV7-2 . TRBJ1-5 .
CASSLGHQGARETQYF TGCGCCAGCAGCCTGGGACACCAGGGGGCACGGGAGACCCAGTACTTC TRBV5-1 . TRBJ2-5 TRBD1
CASSLGTDVREQYF TGTGCCAGCAGTTTGGGGACAGACGTTAGAGAGCAGTACTTC TRBV28 . TRBJ2-7 TRBD1
CASSGLTGVDEKLFF TGTGCCAGCAGCGGGTTGACAGGGGTCGATGAAAAACTGTTTTTT TRBV9 few TRBJ1-4 TRBD1
CASSPTGLDTQYF TGTGCCAGCAGTCCTACAGGGCTAGATACGCAGTATTTT TRBV7-9 few TRBJ2-3 .
CASSPVVSGANVLTF TGTGCCAGCTCACCCGTCGTCTCTGGGGCCAACGTCCTGACTTTC TRBV18 . TRBJ2-6 .
CASSYGQGTFSSTDTQYF TGCGCCAGCAGCTACGGACAGGGCACCTTTTCTAGCACAGATACGCAGTATTTT TRBV5-1 . TRBJ2-3 TRBD1
CASSVRVSNEQFF TGTGCCAGCAGCGTGAGGGTAAGCAATGAGCAGTTCTTC TRBV9 . TRBJ2-1 .
CASSSGFGETQYF TGTGCCAGCAGCTCGGGGTTTGGGGAGACCCAGTACTTC TRBV11-1 few TRBJ2-5 .
CASSLGLGHLNTEAFF TGCGCCAGCAGCTTAGGCCTGGGACATTTGAACACTGAAGCTTTCTTT TRBV5-1 . TRBJ1-1 .
CASSYYPDSSYEQYF TGTGCCAGCAGTTATTACCCCGACAGCTCCTACGAGCAGTACTTC TRBV6-5 . TRBJ2-7 .
CAISYDSGKGTQYF TGTGCCATCAGTTACGACAGCGGGAAGGGTACGCAGTATTTT TRBV10-3 . TRBJ2-3 TRBD2
CASSGLAGGAPHEQYF TGTGCCAGCAGTGGACTAGCGGGAGGCGCCCCTCACGAGCAGTACTTC TRBV28 few TRBJ2-7 TRBD2
CASSFPSGRNTGELFF TGTGCCAGCAGCTTCCCTAGCGGGAGGAACACCGGGGAGCTGTTTTTT TRBV5-4 . TRBJ2-2 TRBD2
CASTPAGGLAGVYNEQFF TGTGCCAGCACTCCCGCAGGAGGGCTAGCGGGAGTCTACAATGAGCAGTTCTTC TRBV28 few TRBJ2-1 TRBD2
CSIRDRANYGYTF TGCAGCATCCGGGACAGGGCTAACTATGGCTACACCTTC TRBV29-1 many TRBJ1-2 TRBD1
CASSLAKNSVHGETQYF TGTGCCAGCAGCTTAGCCAAAAACAGTGTCCATGGAGAGACCCAGTACTTC TRBV7-9 few TRBJ2-5 .
CASISGPSGGNEQFF TGTGCTAGCATTTCCGGCCCTAGCGGGGGGAATGAGCAGTTCTTC TRBV7-2 few TRBJ2-1 TRBD2
CSVSGRGFVNEQFF TGCAGCGTTAGCGGGAGGGGGTTTGTTAATGAGCAGTTCTTC TRBV29-1 . TRBJ2-1 TRBD2
CASSTRQGIGSNEQFF TGTGCCAGCAGCACCCGACAGGGAATAGGGTCCAATGAGCAGTTCTTC TRBV11-2 few TRBJ2-1 TRBD1
CASSVSGRAGNGQYF TGCGCCAGCAGCGTTAGCGGGAGGGCCGGAAACGGACAGTATTTT TRBV5-1 . TRBJ2-3 TRBD2
CASSSSSGRARTGELFF TGTGCCAGCAGTTCAAGTAGCGGGAGGGCCCGCACCGGGGAGCTGTTTTTT TRBV25-1 . TRBJ2-2 TRBD2
CASSFPRRGRTEAFF TGTGCCAGCAGCTTCCCAAGGCGGGGCAGGACTGAAGCTTTCTTT TRBV7-2 once TRBJ1-1 .
CASSPPRNEQFF TGTGCCAGCAGTCCCCCTAGGAATGAGCAGTTCTTC TRBV27 few TRBJ2-1 .
CATHDRGRLNTEAFF TGTGCCACACACGACAGGGGGCGGCTGAACACTGAAGCTTTCTTT TRBV19 . TRBJ1-1 TRBD1
CASSLSEGGYTF TGTGCCAGCAGCCTAAGCGAAGGAGGCTACACCTTC TRBV4-2 . TRBJ1-2 .
CASSLVSGETQYF TGTGCCAGCAGCTTAGTGTCAGGGGAGACCCAGTACTTC TRBV7-2 . TRBJ2-5 .
CASSRLVFNEQFF TGTGCCAGCAGTCGACTAGTATTCAATGAGCAGTTCTTC TRBV28 . TRBJ2-1 .
CASSIDRGWVNTEAFF TGTGCCAGCAGCATTGACAGGGGCTGGGTGAACACTGAAGCTTTCTTT TRBV7-8 . TRBJ1-1 TRBD1
CATSRDTVTGELFF TGTGCCACCAGCAGAGATACAGTCACCGGGGAGCTGTTTTTT TRBV15 . TRBJ2-2 .
CASSPTSYEQYF TGTGCCAGCTCACCAACTTCCTACGAGCAGTACTTC TRBV18 . TRBJ2-7 .
CASSGTSGTNEQFF TGTGCCAGCAGCGGGACTAGCGGGACCAATGAGCAGTTCTTC TRBV6-6 few TRBJ2-1 TRBD2
CASSPLAGAYNEQFF TGCGCCAGCAGCCCTTTAGCGGGGGCCTACAATGAGCAGTTCTTC TRBV4-3 few TRBJ2-1 TRBD2
CSVAEVGVNQPQHF TGCAGCGTTGCCGAAGTAGGGGTCAATCAGCCCCAGCATTTT TRBV29-1 few TRBJ1-5 .
CASSEGQNYGYTF TGTGCCAGCAGCGAGGGACAGAACTATGGCTACACCTTC TRBV7-2 few TRBJ1-2 TRBD1
CASSRTGRTEAFF TGTGCCAGCAGCAGGACAGGACGAACTGAAGCTTTCTTT TRBV5-8 . TRBJ1-1 TRBD1
CASSLVVSGELFF TGTGCCAGCAGTTTAGTAGTGTCCGGGGAGCTGTTTTTT TRBV27 . TRBJ2-2 .
CASSFGLAADTQYF TGTGCCAGCAGCTTCGGACTAGCTGCCGATACGCAGTATTTT TRBV11-3 . TRBJ2-3 TRBD2
CASSSPGSYSGANVLTF TGTGCCAGCAGTTCCCCCGGGAGTTACTCTGGGGCCAACGTCCTGACTTTC TRBV28 few TRBJ2-6 .
CSVRQGAGANVLTF TGCAGCGTTCGACAGGGGGCTGGGGCCAACGTCCTGACTTTC TRBV29-1 . TRBJ2-6 TRBD1
CASSLVPTSGQETQYF TGCGCCAGCAGCTTGGTACCGACTAGCGGGCAAGAGACCCAGTACTTC TRBV5-1 . TRBJ2-5 TRBD2
CASSTRQGLYGYTF TGTGCCAGCAGTACTCGACAGGGGTTATATGGCTACACCTTC TRBV28 few TRBJ1-2 TRBD1
CASSPQQDQETQYF TGTGCCAGCTCACCACAACAGGACCAAGAGACCCAGTACTTC TRBV18 few TRBJ2-5 .
CASSLGQGNGYTF TGTGCCAGCAGCTTAGGCCAGGGGAATGGCTACACCTTC TRBV7-2 . TRBJ1-2 .